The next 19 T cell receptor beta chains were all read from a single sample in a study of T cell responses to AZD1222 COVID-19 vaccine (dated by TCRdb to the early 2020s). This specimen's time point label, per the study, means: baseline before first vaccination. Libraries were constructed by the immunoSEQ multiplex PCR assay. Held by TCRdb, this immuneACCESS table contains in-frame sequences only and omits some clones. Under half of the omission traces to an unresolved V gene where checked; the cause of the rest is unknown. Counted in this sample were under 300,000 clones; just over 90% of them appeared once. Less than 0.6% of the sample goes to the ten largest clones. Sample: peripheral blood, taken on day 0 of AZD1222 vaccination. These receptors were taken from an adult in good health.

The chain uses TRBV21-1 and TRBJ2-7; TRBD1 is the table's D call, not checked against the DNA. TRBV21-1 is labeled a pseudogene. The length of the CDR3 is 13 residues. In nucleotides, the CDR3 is TGTGCCAGCAGCCCCCGTGGCATCTACGAGCAGTACTTC. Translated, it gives CASSPRGIYEQYF.

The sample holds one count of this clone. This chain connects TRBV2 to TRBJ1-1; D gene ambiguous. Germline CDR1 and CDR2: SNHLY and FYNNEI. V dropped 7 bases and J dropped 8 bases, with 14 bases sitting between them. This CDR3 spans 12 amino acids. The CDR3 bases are TGTGCCAGCACGTCAGAAGGGAGGGAAGCTTTCTTT. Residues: CASTSEGREAFF. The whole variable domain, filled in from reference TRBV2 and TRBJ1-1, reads EPEVTQTPSHQVTQMGQEVILRCVPISNHLYFYWYRQILGQKVEFLVSFYNNEISEKSEIFDDQFSVERPDGSNFTLKIRSTKLEDSAMYFCASTSEGREAFFGQGTRLTVV.

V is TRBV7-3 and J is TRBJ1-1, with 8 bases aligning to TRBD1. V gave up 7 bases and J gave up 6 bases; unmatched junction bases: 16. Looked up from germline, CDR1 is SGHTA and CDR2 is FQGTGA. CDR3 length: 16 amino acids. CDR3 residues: CASIQFRGRMSPEAFF. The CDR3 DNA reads TGTGCCAGCATCCAATTCAGGGGGCGCATGTCCCCTGAAGCTTTCTTT.

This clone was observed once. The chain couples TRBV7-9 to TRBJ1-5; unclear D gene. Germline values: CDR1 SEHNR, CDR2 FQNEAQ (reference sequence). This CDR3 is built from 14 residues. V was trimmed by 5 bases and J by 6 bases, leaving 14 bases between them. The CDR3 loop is CASSDVSAGQPQHF. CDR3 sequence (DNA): TGTGCCAGCAGCGACGTTAGTGCTGGTCAGCCCCAGCATTTT.

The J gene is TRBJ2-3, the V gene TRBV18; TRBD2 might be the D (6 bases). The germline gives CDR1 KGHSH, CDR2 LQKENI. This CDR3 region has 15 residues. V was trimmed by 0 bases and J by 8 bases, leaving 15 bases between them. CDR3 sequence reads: CASSPPGTGRGTQYF. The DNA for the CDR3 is TGTGCCAGCTCACCACCTGGGACTGGAAGGGGTACGCAGTATTTT.

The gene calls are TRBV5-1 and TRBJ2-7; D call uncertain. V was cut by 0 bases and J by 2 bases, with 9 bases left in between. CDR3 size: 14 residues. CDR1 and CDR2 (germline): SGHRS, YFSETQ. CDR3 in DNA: TGCGCCAGCAGCTTGGCCAGCACGGCCTACGAGCAGTACTTC. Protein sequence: CASSLASTAYEQYF.

DNA of the CDR3: TGTGCCAGCAGCTTAGGAGCGGTGGGGCGGACCTCCTACGAGCAGTACTTC. This encodes CASSLGAVGRTSYEQYF. This rearrangement joins TRBV7-8 to TRBJ2-7, with D tentatively TRBD1 or TRBD2 (5 bases each). The CDR3 runs to 17 residues. Germline V gene lookup returns CDR1 SGHVS and CDR2 FQNEAQ. The V end lost 1 base, the J end lost 0 bases, and 16 bases lay between the germline ends.

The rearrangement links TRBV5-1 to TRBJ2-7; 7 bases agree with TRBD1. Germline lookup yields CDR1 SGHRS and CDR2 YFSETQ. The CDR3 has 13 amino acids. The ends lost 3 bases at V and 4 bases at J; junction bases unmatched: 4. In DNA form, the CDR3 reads TGCGCCAGCAGCTACGACAGGGAATACGAGCAGTACTTC. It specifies CASSYDREYEQYF.

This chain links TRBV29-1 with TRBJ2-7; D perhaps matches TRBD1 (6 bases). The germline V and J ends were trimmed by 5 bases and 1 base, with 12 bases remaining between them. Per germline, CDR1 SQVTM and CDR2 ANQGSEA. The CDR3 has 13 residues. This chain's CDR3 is CSVTGKGSYEQYF. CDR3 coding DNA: TGCAGCGTTACAGGGAAAGGGTCCTACGAGCAGTACTTC.

DNA of the CDR3: TGTGCCAAACCCGCGGGGCGGACTGAAGCTTTCTTT. Amino acid sequence: CAKPAGRTEAFF. The gene calls are TRBV19 and TRBJ1-1; weak D call: TRBD1 (5 bases). There are 12 residues in the CDR3. V lost 10 bases and J lost 5, with 14 bases in between. Germline V gives CDR1 LNHDA, CDR2 SQIVND (reference sequence).

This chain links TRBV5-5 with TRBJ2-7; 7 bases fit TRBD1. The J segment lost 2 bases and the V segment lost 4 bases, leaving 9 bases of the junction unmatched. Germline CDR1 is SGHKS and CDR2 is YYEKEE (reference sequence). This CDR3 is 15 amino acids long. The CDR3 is CASSQGPGQPYEQYF. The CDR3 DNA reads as TGTGCCAGCAGCCAAGGTCCGGGACAGCCCTACGAGCAGTACTTC.

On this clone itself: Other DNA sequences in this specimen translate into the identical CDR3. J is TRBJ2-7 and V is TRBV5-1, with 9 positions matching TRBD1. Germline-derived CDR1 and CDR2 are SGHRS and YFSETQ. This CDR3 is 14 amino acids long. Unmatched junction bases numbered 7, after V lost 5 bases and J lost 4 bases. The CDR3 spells CASSSGQGRYEQYF. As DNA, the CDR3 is TGCGCCAGCAGTTCGGGACAGGGACGGTACGAGCAGTACTTC. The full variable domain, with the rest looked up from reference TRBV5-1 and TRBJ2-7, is KAGVTQTPRYLIKTRGQQVTLSCSPISGHRSVSWYQQTPGQGLQFLFEYFSETQRNKGNFPGRFSGRQFSNSRSEMNVSTLELGDSALYLCASSSGQGRYEQYFGPGTRLTVT.

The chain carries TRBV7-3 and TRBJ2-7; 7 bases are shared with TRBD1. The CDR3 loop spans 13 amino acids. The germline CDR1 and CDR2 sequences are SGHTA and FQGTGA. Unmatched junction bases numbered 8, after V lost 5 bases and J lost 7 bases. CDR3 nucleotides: TGTGCCAGCAGCGCCACAGGGGCAGGGGAGCAGTACTTC. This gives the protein CASSATGAGEQYF. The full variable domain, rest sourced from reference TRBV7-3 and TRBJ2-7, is GAGVSQTPSNKVTEKGKYVELRCDPISGHTALYWYRQSLGQGPEFLIYFQGTGAADDSGLPNDRFFAVRPEGSVSTLKIQRTERGDSAVYLCASSATGAGEQYFGPGTRLTVT.

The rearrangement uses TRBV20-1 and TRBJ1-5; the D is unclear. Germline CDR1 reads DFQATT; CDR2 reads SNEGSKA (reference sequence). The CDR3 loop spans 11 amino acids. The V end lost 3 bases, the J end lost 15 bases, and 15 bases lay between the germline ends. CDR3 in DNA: TGCAGTGCTAGTGGAACGGAACTTGCGCATTTT. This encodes CSASGTELAHF.

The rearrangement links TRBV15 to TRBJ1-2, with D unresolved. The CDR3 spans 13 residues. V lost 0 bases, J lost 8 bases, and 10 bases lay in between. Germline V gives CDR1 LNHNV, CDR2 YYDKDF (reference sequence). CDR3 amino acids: CATSRDGSRGYTF. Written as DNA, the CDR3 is TGTGCCACCAGCAGAGATGGCTCCCGGGGCTACACCTTC.

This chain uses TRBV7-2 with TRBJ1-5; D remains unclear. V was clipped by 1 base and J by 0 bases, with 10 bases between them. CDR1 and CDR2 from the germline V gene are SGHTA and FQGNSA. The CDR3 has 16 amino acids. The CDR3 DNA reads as TGTGCCAGCAGCTTAGTCTCAGCATTTAGCAATCAGCCCCAGCATTTT. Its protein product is CASSLVSAFSNQPQHF.

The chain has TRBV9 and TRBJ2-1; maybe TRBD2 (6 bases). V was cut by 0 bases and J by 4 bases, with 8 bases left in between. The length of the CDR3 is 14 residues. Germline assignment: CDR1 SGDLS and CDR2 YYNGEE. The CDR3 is CASSVGDSYNEQFF. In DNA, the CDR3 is TGTGCCAGCAGCGTAGGGGACTCATACAATGAGCAGTTCTTC.

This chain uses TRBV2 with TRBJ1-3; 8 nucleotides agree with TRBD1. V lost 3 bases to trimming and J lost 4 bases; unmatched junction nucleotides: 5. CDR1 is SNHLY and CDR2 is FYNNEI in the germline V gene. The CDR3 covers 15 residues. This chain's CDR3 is CASSEDREHGNTIYF. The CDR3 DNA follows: TGTGCCAGCAGTGAGGACAGGGAGCACGGAAACACCATATATTTT.

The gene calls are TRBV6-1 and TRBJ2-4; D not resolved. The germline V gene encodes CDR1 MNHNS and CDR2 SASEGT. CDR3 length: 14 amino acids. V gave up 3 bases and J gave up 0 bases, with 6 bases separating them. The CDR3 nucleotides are TGTGCCAGCAGTGAGTCCCGAGCCAAAAACATTCAGTACTTC. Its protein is CASSESRAKNIQYF.